This T cell receptor beta chain appears in the sequencing data of a study of T-cell memory formation after mild COVID-19. On the study more broadly: The TCR clusters were mostly specific to one donor.

About this clonotype: Its antigen is currently unknown. One end of the junction fails to match germline, which may point to a read error.

Regarding the study as a whole: Most CD4+ clones that shrank were in CM and EM, while CD8+ ones turned up in EMRA.

Constant-segment primers were used for 5'RACE, and the resulting TCR alpha and TCR beta cDNA libraries carried sample barcodes and UMIs. MiXCR, applied by TCRdb to the 5' RACE reads, yields one record per CDR3 protein. The sample lists more than 150,000 distinct CDR3 sequences, about 18% occurring once. From germline, CDR1 is SGHRS and CDR2 YFSETQ. This CDR3 is 13 amino acids long. J is TRBJ1-1 and V is TRBV5-1; no clear D. The sample was PBMCs or a T cell subset sorted from them (not recorded which). The receptor was derived from a man aged 18 to 35 who had mild COVID-19 (a few samples of this study predate the infection). Cell type and time point are not known. This CDR3 is CASSLALADEDFF. In DNA, the CDR3 is TGCGCCAGCAGCTTGGCCTTGGCAGATGAAGATTTCTTT.